This is a list of T cell receptor beta chains from one sample in a study of blood T cell repertoires in COVID-19. Sequencing used immunoSEQ multiplex PCR; TCRdb keeps in-frame clones, though not all of them. The data contain tens of thousands of clones, about 80% of them singletons. Sequenced input: peripheral blood. The receptors originated from a man between 65 and 80 years old with active or convalescent COVID-19. The CDR3 runs from the conserved cysteine through the conserved F or W. The order of the fields is D gene, J gene, clone size, V gene, CDR3 protein, CDR3 DNA. The D gene is left open where the match is weak. Clone size, where shown, is once, few, many, or a class for clones that have expanded.

D: TRBD1; J: TRBJ1-5; size: .; V: TRBV7-9; CDR3: CASSLMRTGVEQPQHF; DNA: TGTGCCAGCAGCTTAATGAGGACAGGGGTGGAGCAGCCCCAGCATTTT
D: .; J: TRBJ1-1; size: .; V: TRBV24-1; CDR3: CATEDSGHLNTEAFF; DNA: TGTGCCACCGAGGACTCGGGACACCTGAACACTGAAGCTTTCTTT
D: .; J: TRBJ1-2; size: once; V: TRBV14; CDR3: CASSQDLQGASGYTF; DNA: TGTGCCAGCAGCCAAGATCTACAGGGAGCCTCTGGCTACACCTTC
D: .; J: TRBJ1-2; size: few; V: TRBV2; CDR3: CASSELRGANYGYTF; DNA: TGTGCCAGCAGTGAACTACGGGGGGCTAACTATGGCTACACCTTC
D: TRBD1; J: TRBJ1-2; size: .; V: TRBV24-1; CDR3: CATSAGTGNYGYTF; DNA: TGTGCCACCAGTGCCGGGACAGGCAACTATGGCTACACCTTC
D: .; J: TRBJ1-3; size: once; V: TRBV6-2/TRBV6-3; CDR3: CASSTTGMLNTIYF; DNA: TGTGCCAGCAGTACAACCGGGATGCTAAACACCATATATTTT
D: TRBD1; J: TRBJ1-6; size: .; V: TRBV5-6; CDR3: CASSSTGSYNSPLHF; DNA: TGTGCCAGCAGCTCGACAGGGTCCTATAATTCACCCCTCCACTTT
D: TRBD1; J: TRBJ1-2; size: .; V: TRBV6-1; CDR3: CASSEGGQGNYGYTF; DNA: TGTGCCAGCAGTGAAGGAGGACAGGGAAACTATGGCTACACCTTC
D: .; J: TRBJ1-2; size: .; V: TRBV9; CDR3: CASSVDGYGYTF; DNA: TGTGCCAGCAGCGTAGACGGCTATGGCTACACCTTC
D: .; J: TRBJ2-5; size: .; V: TRBV9; CDR3: CASSVAGSETQYF; DNA: TGTGCCAGCAGCGTAGCGGGTTCGGAGACCCAGTACTTC
D: .; J: TRBJ2-1; size: .; V: TRBV7-3; CDR3: CASSLQGTTNEQFF; DNA: TGTGCCAGCAGCTTACAGGGGACTACCAATGAGCAGTTCTTC
D: TRBD1; J: TRBJ1-4; size: .; V: TRBV28; CDR3: CASSLQGANEKLFF; DNA: TGTGCCAGCAGTCTTCAGGGGGCGAATGAAAAACTGTTTTTT
D: TRBD1; J: TRBJ1-4; size: .; V: TRBV5-3; CDR3: CARLLRGRATNEKLFF; DNA: TGTGCCAGACTCCTCAGGGGGCGGGCAACTAATGAAAAACTGTTTTTT
D: TRBD2; J: TRBJ2-7; size: .; V: TRBV10-1; CDR3: CASSEGGGSGSQYF; DNA: TGCGCCAGCAGTGAAGGCGGGGGGTCAGGATCGCAGTACTTC
D: TRBD1; J: TRBJ1-5; size: .; V: TRBV3-1/TRBV3-2; CDR3: CASSPGTGVNQPQHF; DNA: TGTGCCAGCAGCCCCGGGACAGGGGTCAATCAGCCCCAGCATTTT
D: .; J: TRBJ1-5; size: .; V: TRBV10-2; CDR3: CASSETGRDQPQHF; DNA: TGCGCCAGCAGTGAGACAGGGAGGGATCAGCCCCAGCATTTT
D: .; J: TRBJ1-1; size: .; V: TRBV28; CDR3: CASSFVSIVGGYEAFF; DNA: TGTGCCAGCAGTTTCGTTAGTATTGTAGGAGGGTATGAAGCTTTCTTT
D: .; J: TRBJ1-6; size: few; V: TRBV11-2; CDR3: CASSLRSTGIHSPLHF; DNA: TGTGCCAGCAGCTTACGGTCGACGGGAATTCATTCACCCCTCCACTTT
D: .; J: TRBJ1-5; size: medium-sized; V: TRBV7-8; CDR3: CASSPWANQPQHF; DNA: TGTGCCAGCAGCCCCTGGGCAAATCAGCCCCAGCATTTT
D: .; J: TRBJ1-5; size: .; V: TRBV19; CDR3: CASTLDSYNQPQHF; DNA: TGTGCCAGTACTCTCGACAGCTACAATCAGCCCCAGCATTTT
D: .; J: TRBJ1-1; size: .; V: TRBV10-1; CDR3: CASSESRGATEAFF; DNA: TGCGCCAGCAGTGAGTCAAGGGGTGCGACTGAAGCTTTCTTT
D: TRBD2; J: TRBJ2-1; size: .; V: TRBV9; CDR3: CASRPGGSYNEQFF; DNA: TGTGCCAGCAGACCGGGGGGGTCCTACAATGAGCAGTTCTTC
D: TRBD1; J: TRBJ2-7; size: .; V: TRBV30; CDR3: CAWSGQGDGEQYF; DNA: TGTGCCTGGAGTGGACAGGGTGACGGCGAGCAGTACTTC
D: .; J: TRBJ2-2; size: .; V: TRBV28; CDR3: CASRTSGTTNTGELFF; DNA: TGTGCCAGCAGAACCTCCGGGACAACGAACACCGGGGAGCTGTTTTTT
D: TRBD2; J: TRBJ2-3; size: .; V: TRBV19; CDR3: CASSNGGGMLDTQYF; DNA: TGTGCCAGTAGTAACGGCGGGGGTATGTTAGATACGCAGTATTTT
D: .; J: TRBJ2-5; size: .; V: TRBV6-5; CDR3: CASSSQGETQYF; DNA: TGTGCCAGCAGCTCCCAGGGAGAGACCCAGTACTTC
D: TRBD2; J: TRBJ2-5; size: once; V: TRBV29-1; CDR3: CSVGARLAEETQYF; DNA: TGCAGCGTTGGGGCGAGACTAGCGGAAGAGACCCAGTACTTC
D: .; J: TRBJ2-7; size: .; V: TRBV12-1; CDR3: CARCTSVSSYEQYF; DNA: TGTGCCAGATGTACTAGCGTCAGCTCCTACGAGCAGTACTTC
D: .; J: TRBJ1-3; size: .; V: TRBV9; CDR3: CASSVQDSSGNTIYF; DNA: TGTGCCAGCAGCGTACAGGATTCCTCTGGAAACACCATATATTTT
D: .; J: TRBJ2-3; size: .; V: TRBV3-1/TRBV3-2; CDR3: CASSQGLSDTQYF; DNA: TGTGCCAGCAGCCAAGGACTATCAGATACGCAGTATTTT
D: .; J: TRBJ1-4; size: medium-sized; V: TRBV5-1; CDR3: CASSFTQGQEKLFF; DNA: TGCGCCAGCAGCTTTACACAGGGCCAAGAAAAACTGTTTTTT
D: .; J: TRBJ2-5; size: .; V: TRBV5-1; CDR3: CASSLGQGGTQYF; DNA: TGCGCCAGCAGCTTGGGACAGGGAGGGACCCAGTACTTC
D: .; J: TRBJ1-5; size: once; V: TRBV5-6; CDR3: CASSPPVEPQPQHF; DNA: TGTGCCAGCAGCCCGCCCGTGGAGCCTCAGCCCCAGCATTTT
D: .; J: TRBJ1-2; size: .; V: TRBV3-1/TRBV3-2; CDR3: CASSQETVGGYTF; DNA: TGTGCCAGCAGCCAAGAGACAGTGGGTGGCTACACCTTC
D: .; J: TRBJ1-6; size: few; V: TRBV6-5; CDR3: CASSSNTGHGSPLHF; DNA: TGTGCCAGCAGTTCCAATACAGGGCACGGTTCACCCCTCCACTTT
D: TRBD2; J: TRBJ2-3; size: .; V: TRBV9; CDR3: CASSAKGASGGADTQYF; DNA: TGTGCCAGCAGCGCTAAAGGAGCTAGCGGGGGGGCAGATACGCAGTATTTT
D: .; J: TRBJ2-7; size: .; V: TRBV4-2; CDR3: CASSQSLGSTISYEQYF; DNA: TGTGCCAGCAGCCAAAGCCTCGGGTCTACGATATCCTACGAGCAGTACTTC
D: .; J: TRBJ2-7; size: .; V: TRBV7-6; CDR3: CASSFDSTYEQYF; DNA: TGTGCCAGCAGCTTCGACAGCACCTACGAGCAGTACTTC
D: TRBD2; J: TRBJ2-7; size: .; V: TRBV7-6; CDR3: CASSSRGGVATYEQYF; DNA: TGTGCCAGCAGCTCCCGGGGGGGGGTAGCAACCTACGAGCAGTACTTC
D: .; J: TRBJ2-3; size: .; V: TRBV18; CDR3: CASSPRLTDTQYF; DNA: TGTGCCAGCTCACCGCGACTCACAGATACGCAGTATTTT
D: TRBD1; J: TRBJ1-2; size: once; V: TRBV24-1; CDR3: CATSGDRSGYTF; DNA: TGTGCCACCAGTGGGGACAGGTCCGGCTACACCTTC
D: TRBD1; J: TRBJ2-5; size: .; V: TRBV5-1; CDR3: CASSYTTGGDETQYF; DNA: TGCGCCAGCAGCTATACGACAGGGGGGGACGAGACCCAGTACTTC
D: TRBD2; J: TRBJ2-7; size: .; V: TRBV30; CDR3: CAWSVLDRLAGTYEQYF; DNA: TGTGCCTGGAGTGTACTAGATCGACTAGCGGGGACCTACGAGCAGTACTTC
D: .; J: TRBJ2-3; size: .; V: TRBV28; CDR3: CASSFEARGHHTQYF; DNA: TGTGCCAGCAGTTTCGAGGCCAGGGGTCACCATACGCAGTATTTT
D: TRBD2; J: TRBJ2-3; size: .; V: TRBV7-3; CDR3: CASSPLAGSTDTQYF; DNA: TGTGCCAGCAGCCCACTAGCGGGGAGCACAGATACGCAGTATTTT
D: .; J: TRBJ1-1; size: .; V: TRBV7-2; CDR3: CASSLAGGSTEAFF; DNA: TGTGCCAGCAGCTTAGCAGGGGGAAGCACTGAAGCTTTCTTT
D: .; J: TRBJ1-6; size: .; V: TRBV19; CDR3: CASCDRNNSPLHF; DNA: TGTGCCAGTTGTGACAGAAATAATTCACCCCTCCACTTT
D: .; J: TRBJ1-6; size: .; V: TRBV19; CDR3: CASSINNLRGSPLHF; DNA: TGTGCCAGTAGTATTAATAACCTCCGGGGTTCACCCCTCCACTTT
D: .; J: TRBJ1-1; size: .; V: TRBV12-5; CDR3: CASREDAEAFF; DNA: TGTGCTAGTAGGGAGGACGCTGAAGCTTTCTTT
D: .; J: TRBJ2-7; size: .; V: TRBV9; CDR3: CASSVGGGGPTYEQYF; DNA: TGTGCCAGCAGCGTTGGAGGTGGAGGGCCAACCTACGAGCAGTACTTC
D: TRBD1; J: TRBJ2-1; size: .; V: TRBV18; CDR3: CASSPQQGDYNEQFF; DNA: TGTGCCAGCTCACCTCAACAGGGGGATTACAATGAGCAGTTCTTC
D: .; J: TRBJ1-2; size: .; V: TRBV12-3/TRBV12-4; CDR3: CASSLARDGDYTF; DNA: TGTGCCAGCAGTTTAGCGCGGGACGGGGATTACACCTTC
D: .; J: TRBJ2-7; size: .; V: TRBV6-2/TRBV6-3; CDR3: CASSYLQGFEQYF; DNA: TGTGCCAGCAGTTACCTGCAGGGTTTCGAGCAGTACTTC